The 19 T cell receptor beta chains below all came from one sample that was sequenced in a study of cytomegalovirus exposure and HLA in healthy donors. The PCR was carried out with 60 Vbeta primers and 13 Jbeta primers. Sequenced by immunoSEQ multiplex PCR; TCRdb stores in-frame clones only, minus some. This table holds approximately 120,000 clones, more than 65% found once. The specimen was PBMCs. The receptors stem from an older woman in good health and CMV-seropositive.

The chain employs TRBV29-1 and TRBJ1-2, with 7 positions matching TRBD1. The germline V gene encodes CDR1 SQVTM and CDR2 ANQGSEA. After removal of 6 bases from V and 3 bases from J, the junction contained 7 bases not matched to a gene. The CDR3 spans 13 residues. CDR3 nucleotides: TGCAGCGTCCAAGAACAGGGGTACTATGGCTACACCTTC. The encoded protein is CSVQEQGYYGYTF.

This chain links TRBV19 with TRBJ1-2, with 8 bases identical to TRBD1. V lost 7 bases and J lost 0; bases outside the gene matches: 4. The germline CDR1 and CDR2 sequences are LNHDA and SQIVND (reference sequence). There are 14 residues in the CDR3. CDR3 in amino acids: CASTRQGTNYGYTF. The CDR3 DNA reads TGTGCCAGTACTAGACAGGGGACTAACTATGGCTACACCTTC.

This chain joins TRBV30 and TRBJ2-3; D is perhaps TRBD1 (5 bases). The V and J ends lost 0 bases and 5 bases respectively, with 15 bases between them. Germline V gene sequence: CDR1 GTSNPN, CDR2 SVGIG (reference sequence). This CDR3 contains 15 residues. The CDR3 spells CAWSVGQRRGDTQYF. The CDR3 nucleotides read TGTGCCTGGAGTGTAGGCCAGAGAAGGGGAGATACGCAGTATTTT.

The chain recombines TRBV27 with TRBJ1-1, with 7 bases identical to TRBD1. CDR3 length equals 16 residues. The germline V gene encodes CDR1 MNHEY and CDR2 SMNVEV (reference sequence). The J segment lost 4 bases and the V segment lost 2 bases, leaving 10 bases of the junction unmatched. The DNA of the CDR3 is TGTGCCAGCAGTTTACTCGGGATGGGACAGTCCACTGAAGCTTTCTTT. The encoded protein is CASSLLGMGQSTEAFF.

V and J are TRBV27 and TRBJ2-5; TRBD2 matches at 16 bases. This CDR3 comprises 18 residues. The J segment lost 11 bases and the V segment lost 2 bases, leaving 14 bases of the junction unmatched. Germline V gene sequence: CDR1 MNHEY, CDR2 SMNVEV (reference sequence). CDR3: CASSLPAGTSGGGREQYF. DNA of the CDR3: TGTGCCAGCAGTTTACCCGCCGGGACTAGCGGGGGGGGTAGAGAGCAGTACTTC.

This sequence joins TRBV9 and TRBJ1-5; TRBD1 aligns across 7 bases. From germline, CDR1 is SGDLS and CDR2 YYNGEE. Trimming at V came to 4 bases and at J to 3 bases, leaving 4 bases not matched to a gene. CDR3 length equals 14 residues. The CDR3 DNA sequence: TGTGCCAGCAGCCGGGACAGCTACAATCAGCCCCAGCATTTT. Translation gives CASSRDSYNQPQHF.

The V call is TRBV6-5, the J call TRBJ2-7; D is undetermined. Between the trimmed V and J ends, which lost 4 bases and 7 bases, there was a span of 11 bases. The CDR3 length is 12 residues. CDR1 and CDR2 (germline): MNHEY, SVGAGI. CDR3 in amino acids: CASSSFRPEQYF. CDR3 in DNA: TGTGCCAGCAGTTCATTCAGGCCTGAGCAGTACTTC.

The rearrangement joins TRBV6-5 to TRBJ2-7, with D perhaps matching TRBD1 (7 bases). V was cut by 2 bases and J by 2 bases, with 10 bases left in between. The CDR3 has 14 amino acids. Germline CDR1 MNHEY, CDR2 SVGAGI. As DNA, the CDR3 is TGTGCCAGCAGTTACGGCGGGACAGCCTACGAGCAGTACTTC. It is translated as CASSYGGTAYEQYF.

This clone appeared a few times. This rearrangement joins TRBV7-2 to TRBJ2-5; D is undetermined. With 1 base removed from V and 2 bases from J, the gap between germline ends came to 5 bases. Germline lookup yields CDR1 SGHTA and CDR2 FQGNSA. This CDR3 has 13 residues. CDR3 DNA sequence: TGTGCCAGCAGCTTAGGCCAGCAAGAGACCCAGTACTTC. Protein sequence: CASSLGQQETQYF.

As DNA, the CDR3 is TGTGCCAGCAGCTTAGTGGTAGGGGATCATCTTGGCTACACCTTC. It codes for CASSLVVGDHLGYTF. V usage is TRBV7-2 and J usage is TRBJ1-2; possibly TRBD1 for D (5 bases). The CDR3 spans 15 residues. CDR1 is SGHTA, CDR2 FQGNSA, per germline. Trimming took off 1 base at V and 7 bases at J, with 16 bases between the two ends. Full variable domain (missing parts from reference TRBV7-2 and TRBJ1-2): GAGVSQSPSNKVTEKGKDVELRCDPISGHTALYWYRQSLGQGLEFLIYFQGNSAPDKSGLPSDRFSAERTGGSVSTLTIQRTQQEDSAVYLCASSLVVGDHLGYTFGSGTRLTVV.

This rearrangement joins TRBV19 to TRBJ2-3; TRBD2 aligns across 8 bases. The CDR3 is 13 amino acids. Unmatched junction bases numbered 6, after V lost 6 bases and J lost 7 bases. CDR1 and CDR2 from the germline V gene are LNHDA and SQIVND (reference sequence). Here the CDR3 DNA reads TGTGCCAGTAGAGGCACGGGGGGGAATACGCAGTATTTT. It encodes CASRGTGGNTQYF.

The chain joins TRBV5-1 to TRBJ2-7, with 10 bases lining up with TRBD2. Germline V CDR1 and CDR2: SGHRS, YFSETQ. The CDR3 runs 16 residues. With 0 bases clipped from V and 1 base from J, the junction kept 4 bases outside the gene matches. CDR3 DNA sequence: TGCGCCAGCAGCTTGGCCCTAGCGGGAGATTCCTACGAGCAGTACTTC. Encoded protein: CASSLALAGDSYEQYF.

The J gene is TRBJ2-7, the V gene TRBV30; maybe TRBD2 (6 bases). Germline assignment: CDR1 GTSNPN and CDR2 SVGIG (reference sequence). With 4 bases removed from V and 0 bases from J, the gap between germline ends came to 10 bases. The CDR3 contains 13 residues. This chain's CDR3 is CAWKRGNSYEQYF. In DNA form, the CDR3 reads TGTGCCTGGAAGCGCGGGAACTCCTACGAGCAGTACTTC. The whole variable domain, filled in from reference TRBV30 and TRBJ2-7, reads SQTIHQWPATLVQPVGSPLSLECTVEGTSNPNLYWYRQAAGRGLQLLFYSVGIGQISSEVPQNLSASRPQDRQFILSSKKLLLSDSGFYLCAWKRGNSYEQYFGPGTRLTVT.

The chain couples TRBV29-1 to TRBJ1-2; 8 bases match TRBD1. After removal of 4 bases from V and 2 bases from J, the junction contained 6 bases not matched to a gene. The germline CDR1 and CDR2 sequences are SQVTM and ANQGSEA. This CDR3 has 14 amino acids. The CDR3 coding sequence is TGCAGCGTTGGGAGTCAGGGGGCCAACTATGGCTACACCTTC. Translation: CSVGSQGANYGYTF.

V usage is TRBV6-5 and J usage is TRBJ1-2; unclear D gene. Between the trimmed V and J ends, which lost 7 bases and 7 bases, there was a span of 19 bases. The CDR3 has 14 residues. From germline, CDR1 is MNHEY and CDR2 SVGAGI. CDR3 DNA sequence: TGTGCCAGCAAGCCTCCGGGTAACTACCTTGGCTACACCTTC. This translates into CASKPPGNYLGYTF.

The chain couples TRBV28 to TRBJ1-4; no clear D. In germline, CDR1 is MDHEN, CDR2 SYDVKM. V lost 3 bases to trimming and J lost 14 bases, with 13 bases between them. This CDR3 comprises 12 residues. CDR3 in DNA: TGTGCCAGCAGTTTTATGGAGCAGAGGCTGTTTTTT. Protein: CASSFMEQRLFF.

V gene TRBV7-2 combines with J gene TRBJ1-1; no reliable D call. CDR1 and CDR2 from the germline V gene are SGHTA and FQGNSA. There are 18 residues in the CDR3. V lost 5 bases and J 4 bases, leaving 26 bases between the germline ends. Here the CDR3 DNA reads TGTGCCAGCAGCCATCGGGATTCAAGGGCGGGCGGTGGCACTGAAGCTTTCTTT. It codes for CASSHRDSRAGGGTEAFF.

The rearrangement joins TRBV27 to TRBJ1-5, with D possibly being TRBD1 (5 bases). V gave up 6 bases and J gave up 4 bases, with 10 bases separating them. The length of the CDR3 is 13 residues. From germline, CDR1 is MNHEY and CDR2 SMNVEV (reference sequence). CDR3 in DNA: TGTGCCAGCAGCCTCGACAGAAATCAGCCCCAGCATTTT. It codes for CASSLDRNQPQHF.

The table lists this clone with a few counts. V gene TRBV5-5 combines with J gene TRBJ1-1, with TRBD1 identical over 10 bases. This CDR3 region has 18 residues. Germline CDR1 is SGHKS and CDR2 is YYEKEE (reference sequence). Unmatched junction bases numbered 12, after V lost 4 bases and J lost 0 bases. CDR3 sequence: CASSPNRDRGFLNTEAFF. For the CDR3, the DNA is TGTGCCAGCAGCCCAAACCGGGACAGGGGTTTTTTGAACACTGAAGCTTTCTTT. Variable domain in full (rest from reference TRBV5-5 and TRBJ1-1): DAGVTQSPTHLIKTRGQQVTLRCSPISGHKSVSWYQQVLGQGPQFIFQYYEKEERGRGNFPDRFSARQFPNYSSELNVNALLLGDSALYLCASSPNRDRGFLNTEAFFGQGTRLTVV.